This T cell receptor beta chain stems from a study of CD8+CD57+ T cells in acquired aplastic anemia. Study-level background: Roughly 3.2 ug was the average amount of DNA from sorted CD4+ and CD8+ cells. Mean read depth for CD4+ cells from healthy donors was 9.5 million to 13 million.

TCR beta VDJ and CDR3 were profiled, and genomic DNA was the template. TCRdb fed the reads into MiXCR, producing one record per CDR3 protein. The data hold about 180,000 distinct CDR3 sequences, with around half observed a single time. The germline V gene has CDR1 ENHRY and CDR2 SYGVKD. The CDR3 covers 13 residues. The V end was cut by 10 bases, the J end by 0 bases, with 10 bases between. Many counts were recorded for this clonotype. Its specificity is unknown. Study-wide results and caveats: Patients and controls were not found to differ significantly in CD8+ Simpson's diversity. Patients and controls were found to share 25 to 35 CD8+ CDR3 sequences.

The rearrangement uses TRBV10-3 and TRBJ2-1; D is ambiguous. The receptor was derived from a human donor in good health. The sample consisted of sorted CD4+, CD8+, or CD8+CD57+ T cells (not recorded which) from PBMCs. CDR3 loop: CATRLNSYNEQFF. The CDR3 region has the DNA TGTGCCACCCGGCTGAACTCCTACAATGAGCAGTTCTTC.